The T cell receptor beta chain under discussion was sequenced for a study of shared clonotypes between healthy human individuals. The wider study: CD4 naive and memory got three plates each, CD8 naive two, CD8 memory one.

Germline V gene data show CDR1 as ENHRY and CDR2 as SYGVKD. Trimming removed 3 bases from V and 4 bases from J, with 10 bases in between. There are 14 residues in the CDR3. Naive CD45RA+ and memory CD45RA-negative subsets were split from CD4+ cells. Method: immunoSEQ multiplex PCR; TCRdb's copy keeps in-frame clones and lacks some. This table holds around 1,000,000 clones, around three quarters found once. Sequenced: memory CD4+ T cells from PBMCs. Subset reported: CD45RA-negative fraction. This chain links TRBV10-3 with TRBJ2-1, with D unresolved. The sequence was obtained from a young man in good health. Some clones in this sample may be carry-over from other donors' samples. The CDR3 DNA is TGTGCCATCAGTGACGGCAGGCAATACAATGAGCAGTTCTTC. Protein sequence: CAISDGRQYNEQFF.